This T cell receptor beta chain was recorded in a study of blood T cell repertoires in COVID-19. CDR3 length: 18 residues. CDR1 is LGHNA, CDR2 YNFKEQ, per germline. The J segment lost 6 bases and the V segment lost 1 base, leaving 13 bases of the junction unmatched. Only in-frame clones appear in the TCRdb table, and some are missing; sequencing was by immunoSEQ multiplex PCR. The sample lists roughly 320,000 clones; roughly 86% were seen once. The sample consisted of peripheral blood. The rearrangement links TRBV4-2 to TRBJ2-2; the match to TRBD2 covers 8 bases. The source is a man in his 70s with acute or convalescent COVID-19. The CDR3 DNA sequence: TGTGCCAGCAGCCAAGCTTCGGGACTAGGGGCTGAATCCGGGGAGCTGTTTTTT. Protein sequence: CASSQASGLGAESGELFF.